This T cell receptor (beta chain) derives from a study of T-cell memory formation after mild COVID-19. As for the study in general: Largely, TCR clusters stayed within a single donor. Whole-study results and caveats: Within pre-infection memory, some responding clones were found, suggesting cross-reactive memory joined. Among clones contracting day 15 to 85, CD4/CD8 was balanced, whereas later expanders leaned CD4+.

The 5'RACE method, run with constant-segment primers, produced TCR alpha and TCR beta cDNA libraries (carrying sample barcodes and UMIs). TCRdb passed the 5' RACE reads through MiXCR, listing each CDR3 protein once. This table holds 550,000 to 700,000 distinct CDR3 sequences, over 15% found once. Germline CDR1 reads MNHNY; CDR2 reads SVGAGI (reference sequence). The CDR3 spans 14 residues. Losses at the gene ends were 8 bases for V and 5 bases for J; bases not matched to a gene: 7. Remarks on this clonotype: Antigen unknown.

The chain combines TRBV6-6 with TRBJ2-3, with 10 bases fitting TRBD2. This clonotype was sampled from an adult woman who had mild COVID-19 (a few samples of this study predate the infection). Cell type and time point are not known. Specimen: PBMCs or a T cell subset sorted from them (not recorded which). The CDR3 reads CASLSGRARDTQYF. CDR3 nucleotides: TGTGCCAGCCTAAGCGGGAGGGCCAGAGATACGCAGTATTTT.